This T cell receptor (beta chain) was obtained from a study of shared clonotypes between healthy human individuals. Across the study: Per-donor plates numbered three CD4 naive, three CD4 memory, two CD8 naive and one CD8 memory. Study findings and constraints: Around 5.4% of naive CD4 clonotypes were common to a few donors.

Trimming removed 6 bases from V and 9 bases from J; junction bases left unmatched: 8. Germline assignment: CDR1 ENHRY and CDR2 SYGVKD. The CDR3 contains 15 residues. Genomic DNA of every subset was divided equally among multiple immunoSEQ plates. Measured with immunoSEQ multiplex PCR; TCRdb has only the in-frame clones, and not every one. Of under 200,000 clones in the sample, 90% to 95% were seen once. With regard to this clone: Antigen unknown.

The chain uses TRBV10-3 and TRBJ2-1; the match to TRBD2 covers 13 bases. Specimen: naive CD4+ T cells sorted from blood. Documented subset: CD45RA+ positively selected. The clonotype comes from a woman younger than 45 in good health. The CDR3 here is CAISIGLAGVGEQFF. The CDR3 region has the DNA TGTGCCATCAGCATCGGACTAGCGGGAGTGGGTGAGCAGTTCTTC.